The T cell receptor (beta chain) under discussion was sequenced for a study of CD8 T cells in Susac syndrome. Reverse transcription of about 0.5 to 1 ug RNA was carried out with random hexamers. A multiplex approach, immunoSEQ multiplex PCR, amplified TCR beta CDR3 across 54 Vbeta and 13 Jbeta. TCRdb analysed the immunoSEQ multiplex PCR reads with MiXCR anew, one entry per CDR3 protein. The sample lists around 99,000 distinct CDR3 sequences; less than 97% were seen once. The T cells that were sequenced for TCR beta were CD8+ and CD4+ cells from blood. Looked up from germline, CDR1 is KGHSH and CDR2 is LQKENI. CDR3 length: 16 residues. The germline V and J ends were trimmed by 2 bases and 0 bases, with 14 bases remaining between them.

Specimen: CD4+ T cells from PBMCs. The TCR was taken from a human donor in good health. The genes are TRBV18 and TRBJ2-7, with unresolved D. The CDR3 DNA reads TGTGCCAGCTCACCAGGCAATCCCCTAACCTCCTACGAGCAGTACTTC. This translates into CASSPGNPLTSYEQYF.